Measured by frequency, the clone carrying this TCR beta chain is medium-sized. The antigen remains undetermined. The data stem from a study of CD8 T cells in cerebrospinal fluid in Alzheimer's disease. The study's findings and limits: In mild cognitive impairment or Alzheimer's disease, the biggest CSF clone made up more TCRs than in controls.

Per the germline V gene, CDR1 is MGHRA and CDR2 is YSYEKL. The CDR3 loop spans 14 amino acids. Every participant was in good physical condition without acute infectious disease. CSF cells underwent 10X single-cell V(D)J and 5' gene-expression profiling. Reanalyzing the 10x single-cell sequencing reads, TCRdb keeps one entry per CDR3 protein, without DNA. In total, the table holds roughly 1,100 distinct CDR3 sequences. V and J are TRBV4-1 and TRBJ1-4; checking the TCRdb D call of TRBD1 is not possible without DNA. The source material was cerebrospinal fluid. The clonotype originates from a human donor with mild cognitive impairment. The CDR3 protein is CASSQWDRDEKLFF.